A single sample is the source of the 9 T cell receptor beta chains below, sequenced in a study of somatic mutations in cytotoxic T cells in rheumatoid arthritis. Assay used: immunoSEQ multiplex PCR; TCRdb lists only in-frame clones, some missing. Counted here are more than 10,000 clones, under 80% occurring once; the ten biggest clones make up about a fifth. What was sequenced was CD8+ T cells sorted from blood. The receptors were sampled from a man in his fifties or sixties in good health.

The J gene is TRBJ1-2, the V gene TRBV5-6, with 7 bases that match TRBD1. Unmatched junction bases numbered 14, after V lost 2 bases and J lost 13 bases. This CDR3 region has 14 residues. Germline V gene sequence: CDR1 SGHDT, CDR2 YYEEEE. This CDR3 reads CASSFRTGTTWFTF. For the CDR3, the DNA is TGTGCCAGCAGCTTCCGGACAGGAACCACGTGGTTCACCTTC. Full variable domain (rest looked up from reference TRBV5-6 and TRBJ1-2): DAGVTQSPTHLIKTRGQQVTLRCSPKSGHDTVSWYQQALGQGPQFIFQYYEEEERQRGNFPDRFSGHQFPNYSSELNVNALLLGDSALYLCASSFRTGTTWFTFGSGTRLTVV.

Here the CDR3 DNA reads TGTGCCAGCAGCTTGGATCGGGTTGGTGGGACTGAAGCTTTCTTT. As protein: CASSLDRVGGTEAFF. The chain joins TRBV5-4 to TRBJ1-1; no definite D call. CDR1 is SGHNT, CDR2 YYREEE, per germline (reference sequence). Deletions cut 0 bases from V and 5 bases from J, with 14 bases between. The CDR3 is 15 amino acids.

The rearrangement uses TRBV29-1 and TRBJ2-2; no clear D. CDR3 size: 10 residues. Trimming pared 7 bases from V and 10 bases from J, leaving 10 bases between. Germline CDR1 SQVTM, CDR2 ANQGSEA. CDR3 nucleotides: TGCAGCGCCCTTAATCTGGAGCTGTTTTTT. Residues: CSALNLELFF.

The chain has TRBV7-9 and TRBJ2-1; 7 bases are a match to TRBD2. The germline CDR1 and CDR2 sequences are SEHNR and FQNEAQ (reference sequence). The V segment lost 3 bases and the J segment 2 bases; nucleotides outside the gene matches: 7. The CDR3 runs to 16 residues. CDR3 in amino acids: CASSFAPSGTYNEQFF. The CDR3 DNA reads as TGTGCCAGCAGCTTTGCCCCCAGCGGGACCTACAATGAGCAGTTCTTC.

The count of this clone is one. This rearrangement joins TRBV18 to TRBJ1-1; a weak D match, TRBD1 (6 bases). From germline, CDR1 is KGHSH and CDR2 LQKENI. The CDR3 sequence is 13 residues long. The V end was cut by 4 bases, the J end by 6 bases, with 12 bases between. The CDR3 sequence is CASSLRGSPEAFF. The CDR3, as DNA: TGTGCCAGCTCACTCAGGGGATCTCCTGAAGCTTTCTTT. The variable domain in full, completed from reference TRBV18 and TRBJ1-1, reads NAGVMQNPRHLVRRRGQEARLRCSPMKGHSHVYWYRQLPEEGLKFMVYLQKENIIDESGMPKERFSAEFPKEGPSILRIQQVVRGDSAAYFCASSLRGSPEAFFGQGTRLTVV.

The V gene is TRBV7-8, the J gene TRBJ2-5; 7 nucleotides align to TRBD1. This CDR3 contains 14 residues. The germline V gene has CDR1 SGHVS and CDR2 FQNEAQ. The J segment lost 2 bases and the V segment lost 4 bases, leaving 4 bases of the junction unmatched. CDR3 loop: CASSSDRRQETQYF. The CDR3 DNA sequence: TGTGCCAGCAGCTCGGACAGGAGACAAGAGACCCAGTACTTC.

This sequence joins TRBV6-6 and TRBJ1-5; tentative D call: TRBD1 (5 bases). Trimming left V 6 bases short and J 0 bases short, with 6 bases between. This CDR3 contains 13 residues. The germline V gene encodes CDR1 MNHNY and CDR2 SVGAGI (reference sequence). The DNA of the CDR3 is TGTGCCAGCAGCCAGGGTAGCAATCAGCCCCAGCATTTT. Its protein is CASSQGSNQPQHF.

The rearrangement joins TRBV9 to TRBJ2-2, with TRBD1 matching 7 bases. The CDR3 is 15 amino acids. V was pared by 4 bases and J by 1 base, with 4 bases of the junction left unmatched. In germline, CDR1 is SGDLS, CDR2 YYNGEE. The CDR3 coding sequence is TGTGCCAGCAGCTACCGGACAGGGAACACCGGGGAGCTGTTTTTT. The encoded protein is CASSYRTGNTGELFF.

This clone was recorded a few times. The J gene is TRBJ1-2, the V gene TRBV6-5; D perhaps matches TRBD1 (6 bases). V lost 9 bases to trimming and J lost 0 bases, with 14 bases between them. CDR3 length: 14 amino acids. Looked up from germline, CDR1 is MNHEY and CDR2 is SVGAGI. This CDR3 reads CASSDSAANYGYTF. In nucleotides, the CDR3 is TGTGCCAGTTCGGACAGCGCCGCTAACTATGGCTACACCTTC.